These 16 T cell receptor beta chains were sequenced from one sample in a study of cytomegalovirus exposure and HLA in healthy donors. The method was immunoSEQ multiplex PCR; TCRdb's version includes in-frame clones alone and lacks a portion of them. This table holds some 320,000 clones, 75% to 90% found once. The sample consisted of PBMCs. These TCRs come from a woman between 25 and 40 years old in good health and CMV-seropositive.

The chain uses TRBV9 and TRBJ2-1; D gene ambiguous. This CDR3 region has 12 residues. Germline V gene sequence: CDR1 SGDLS, CDR2 YYNGEE. The V end was cut by 4 bases, the J end by 10 bases, with 12 bases between. Written as DNA, the CDR3 is TGTGCCAGCAGCCTCACTCCGAGGGAGCAGTTCTTC. Translation gives CASSLTPREQFF. Full variable domain (remainder filled in from reference TRBV9 and TRBJ2-1): DSGVTQTPKHLITATGQRVTLRCSPRSGDLSVYWYQQSLDQGLQFLIQYYNGEERAKGNILERFSAQQFPDLHSELNLSSLELGDSALYFCASSLTPREQFFGPGTRLTVL.

The CDR3: CASSEGSTNTGELFF. The CDR3, as DNA: TGCGCCAGCAGCGAGGGAAGCACGAACACCGGGGAGCTGTTTTTT. The rearrangement uses TRBV5-1 and TRBJ2-2, with D tentatively TRBD2 (5 bases). Trimming cost V 4 bases and J 0 bases, with 10 bases left between them. Germline loops: CDR1 SGHRS, CDR2 YFSETQ. This CDR3 contains 15 residues.

This rearrangement joins TRBV10-1 to TRBJ1-1, with TRBD1 as a possible D gene (5 bases). The CDR3 totals 13 residues. Deletions cut 10 bases from V and 1 base from J, with 13 bases between. Per germline, CDR1 WNHNN and CDR2 SYGVQD (reference sequence). CDR3 region: CATKWTTNTEAFF. In DNA form, the CDR3 reads TGCGCCACGAAGTGGACAACGAACACTGAAGCTTTCTTT.

The chain joins TRBV6-1 to TRBJ1-4; 9 bases map to TRBD1. Germline V gene data show CDR1 as MNHNS and CDR2 as SASEGT. The V segment lost 8 bases and the J segment 4 bases; nucleotides outside the gene matches: 5. This CDR3 region has 14 residues. CDR3 protein: CASWLDRGNEKLFF. The CDR3 coding sequence is TGTGCCAGCTGGTTGGACAGGGGTAATGAAAAACTGTTTTTT.

This sequence joins TRBV6-4 and TRBJ1-2; TRBD1 agrees at 7 bases. Germline V gene data show CDR1 as MRHNA and CDR2 as SNTAGT. The CDR3 sequence is 14 residues long. Trimming removed 4 bases from V and 4 bases from J; junction bases left unmatched: 6. The CDR3 sequence is CASSATGTAYGYTF. The CDR3 coding sequence is TGTGCCAGCAGTGCCACCGGGACAGCCTATGGCTACACCTTC.

The chain couples TRBV28 to TRBJ1-4, with unresolved D. Germline CDR1 and CDR2: MDHEN and SYDVKM. V was cut by 5 bases and J by 7 bases, with 8 bases left in between. The CDR3 is made up of 12 amino acids. CDR3 amino acids: CASSTGSEKLFF. The DNA of the CDR3 is TGTGCCAGCAGTACCGGGAGTGAAAAACTGTTTTTT.

The V and J genes are TRBV5-4 and TRBJ1-4; D is perhaps TRBD1 (5 bases). The CDR3 extends over 13 amino acids. Germline V gene lookup returns CDR1 SGHNT and CDR2 YYREEE (reference sequence). V lost 4 bases and J lost 8, with 12 bases in between. CDR3 loop: CASSADRGEKLFF. The CDR3 DNA reads as TGTGCCAGCAGCGCAGACAGAGGCGAAAAACTGTTTTTT.

This chain links TRBV29-1 with TRBJ2-1, with D perhaps TRBD1 or TRBD2 (5 bases each). Trimming removed 8 bases at V and 8 bases at J, with 10 bases between. Germline V lookup: CDR1 SQVTM, CDR2 ANQGSEA. The CDR3 has 10 amino acids. CDR3 in amino acids: CSLGEHEQFF. CDR3 DNA: TGCAGCCTGGGGGAGCATGAGCAGTTCTTC.

This chain connects TRBV4-3 to TRBJ2-1; D could derive from TRBD1 or TRBD2 (5 bases each). This CDR3 spans 16 amino acids. V was trimmed by 0 bases and J by 5 bases, leaving 14 bases between them. In germline, CDR1 is LGHNA, CDR2 YSLEER. CDR3: CASSQDWGSNNNEQFF. CDR3 bases: TGCGCCAGCAGCCAAGATTGGGGGAGTAATAACAATGAGCAGTTCTTC.

CDR3 in DNA: TGTGCCAGCAGTTTGTTCAGGACAACTAATGAAAAACTGTTTTTT. This translates into CASSLFRTTNEKLFF. This chain uses TRBV27 with TRBJ1-4; D not certain. Germline V lookup: CDR1 MNHEY, CDR2 SMNVEV (reference sequence). V was shortened by 3 bases and J by 0 bases, with 8 bases between the two germline ends. CDR3 length equals 15 residues.

The table lists this clone with a count of one. The sample contains more than one DNA sequence encoding this CDR3. The gene calls are TRBV9 and TRBJ2-5; tentative D call: TRBD2 (5 bases). V was clipped by 0 bases and J by 2 bases, with 8 bases between them. The CDR3 consists of 14 residues. CDR1 is SGDLS, CDR2 YYNGEE, per germline. The CDR3 bases are TGTGCCAGCAGCGTAGGGGGAGAGCAAGAGACCCAGTACTTC. It translates to CASSVGGEQETQYF. Full variable domain (outside the CDR3, taken from reference TRBV9 and TRBJ2-5): DSGVTQTPKHLITATGQRVTLRCSPRSGDLSVYWYQQSLDQGLQFLIQYYNGEERAKGNILERFSAQQFPDLHSELNLSSLELGDSALYFCASSVGGEQETQYFGPGTRLLVL.

J is TRBJ2-1 and V is TRBV19; a weak D match, TRBD2 (5 bases). The V end lost 3 bases, the J end lost 2 bases, and 8 bases lay between the germline ends. The CDR3 is 14 residues long. Germline-derived CDR1 and CDR2 are LNHDA and SQIVND (reference sequence). The CDR3 region is CASSIRLTYNEQFF. Written as DNA, the CDR3 is TGTGCCAGTAGTATCCGACTAACCTACAATGAGCAGTTCTTC.

The chain employs TRBV5-8 and TRBJ2-7; D remains unclear. Trimming took off 2 bases at V and 3 bases at J, with 6 bases between the two ends. The CDR3 is made up of 12 amino acids. Per the germline V gene, CDR1 is SGHTS and CDR2 is YDEGEE. The CDR3 sequence: CASSFTFYEQYF. In DNA, the CDR3 is TGTGCCAGCAGCTTTACTTTCTACGAGCAGTACTTC.

This rearrangement joins TRBV2 to TRBJ2-5; D might be TRBD2 (5 bases). CDR1 and CDR2 (germline): SNHLY, FYNNEI. This CDR3 has 14 amino acids. The V end was cut by 2 bases, the J end by 5 bases, with 12 bases between. The CDR3 nucleotides read TGTGCCAGCAGTGAACCCTACCGGGATGAGACCCAGTACTTC. Translated, it gives CASSEPYRDETQYF.

CDR3: CASSPAGNTIYF. Here the CDR3 DNA reads TGCGCCAGCAGCCCGGCAGGAAACACCATATATTTT. The chain employs TRBV5-1 and TRBJ1-3; D gene unclear. Trimming removed 4 bases from V and 4 bases from J, with 6 bases in between. Germline V gives CDR1 SGHRS, CDR2 YFSETQ. The CDR3 runs 12 residues.

As for this clone: At one end, the junction sequence differs from germline, possibly due to a read error. The rearrangement links TRBV30 to TRBJ1-2, with D maybe TRBD1 (6 bases). Germline V lookup: CDR1 GTSNPN, CDR2 SVGIG (reference sequence). The CDR3 extends over 10 amino acids. The CDR3 spells CAWRGHGSRF. The CDR3 bases are TGTGCCTGGAGGGGACACGGATCGCGCTTC.